This passage covers 27 T cell receptor beta chains from one sample sequenced in a study of blood T cells in healthy people across ages. Together with a sample-barcoded 5' primer, a J-beta primer mix was included in a second PCR lasting roughly 6 to 12 cycles. One entry per CDR3 protein results from TCRdb running MiXCR on the 5' RACE reads. Seen here are around 650,000 distinct CDR3 sequences, approximately 30% observed once, and the top ten hold 15%. Sequencing was performed on blood. These receptors all stem from a woman older than 75 in good health.

This rearrangement joins TRBV5-1 to TRBJ2-7, with TRBD2 as a possible D gene (6 bases). The ends were cut back, 4 bases at V and 0 bases at J, with 14 bases in the middle. Per germline, CDR1 SGHRS and CDR2 YFSETQ. There are 15 residues in the CDR3. The CDR3 DNA is TGCGCCAGCAGCCACCCGGGACTCAGCTCCTACGAGCAGTACTTC. Translated: CASSHPGLSSYEQYF.

The table lists this clonotype with many counts. The chain recombines TRBV20-1 with TRBJ2-3; 10 bases line up with TRBD2. The CDR3 totals 15 residues. The germline CDR1 and CDR2 sequences are DFQATT and SNEGSKA (reference sequence). The V gene end was trimmed by 1 base and the J gene end by 6 bases; junction bases not matched to a gene: 7. CDR3 sequence reads: CSARGASGGPDTQYF. DNA for the CDR3: TGCAGTGCTAGAGGAGCTAGCGGGGGACCGGATACGCAGTATTTT.

This clonotype has a count of ten or more. The chain links TRBV10-3 to TRBJ2-7; D is possibly TRBD1 (6 bases). Per the germline V gene, CDR1 is ENHRY and CDR2 is SYGVKD. This CDR3 region has 13 residues. Trimming took off 8 bases at V and 9 bases at J, with 20 bases between the two ends. For the CDR3, the DNA is TGTGCCATCCGGGACACGAGTCAGGTGGGGCAGTACTTC. Its translation: CAIRDTSQVGQYF.

This clonotype was detected a few times. The chain recombines TRBV20-1 with TRBJ2-2, with 11 bases lining up with TRBD2. Trimming cost V 3 bases and J 5 bases; bases outside gene matches: 8. The CDR3 loop spans 16 amino acids. Germline V gene data show CDR1 as DFQATT and CDR2 as SNEGSKA (reference sequence). For the CDR3, the DNA is TGCAGTGCTAGTTATAGCGGGGGGGCCAGTACCGGGGAGCTGTTTTTT. It is translated as CSASYSGGASTGELFF.

This clonotype was counted only a few times. This may be a read error: a much more frequent sequence differs by one nucleotide. V and J are TRBV9 and TRBJ1-1; the D is unclear. This CDR3 is built from 13 residues. Germline assignment: CDR1 SGDLS and CDR2 YYNGEE. V was cut by 0 bases and J by 0 bases, with 3 bases left in between. This CDR3 reads CASSVAMNTEAFF. Written as DNA, the CDR3 is TGTGCCAGCAGCGTAGCCATGAACACTGAAGCTTTCTTT.

As regards this clonotype: A much more abundant neighbour one base away suggests this may be a read error. The chain couples TRBV6-2 or TRBV6-3 to TRBJ2-5; possible D gene TRBD1, 5 bases. The V gene's germline CDR1 is MNHEY and CDR2 SVGEGT. V was clipped by 6 bases and J by 11 bases, with 22 bases between them. The CDR3 length is 14 residues. CDR3 protein: CASRLDTIYNEQYF. CDR3 coding DNA: TGTGCCAGCAGACTGGACACTATCTACAATGAGCAGTACTTC.

This clonotype appeared many times. The V gene is TRBV20-1, the J gene TRBJ2-7; 9 bases map to TRBD1. Per germline, CDR1 DFQATT and CDR2 SNEGSKA (reference sequence). V was clipped by 6 bases and J by 5 bases; unmatched bases: 5. The length of the CDR3 is 12 residues. CDR3 loop: CSASGTGNEQYF. Written as DNA, the CDR3 is TGCAGTGCGTCCGGGACAGGGAACGAGCAGTACTTC.

V is TRBV7-8 and J is TRBJ1-2, with D possibly matching TRBD1 (5 bases). CDR1 and CDR2 from the germline V gene are SGHVS and FQNEAQ. This CDR3 has 14 residues. V lost 2 bases and J lost 2, with 9 bases in between. DNA of the CDR3: TGTGCCAGCAGCTTATACAGGAGCAACTATGGCTACACCTTC. Its protein product is CASSLYRSNYGYTF.

Turning to this clonotype: The conserved closing phenylalanine or tryptophan is absent in this CDR3, likely reflecting a read error. J is TRBJ2-1 and V is TRBV27; tentatively, D is TRBD2 (5 bases). Per germline, CDR1 MNHEY and CDR2 SMNVEV (reference sequence). The CDR3 totals 12 residues. For the CDR3, the DNA is TGTGACAAACCGGGAAAGTCCTACGAGCAGTTCGTC. Amino acids: CDKPGKSYEQFV.

This clonotype showed up many times. The chain carries TRBV18 and TRBJ2-3; the match to TRBD2 covers 7 bases. Germline V gene lookup returns CDR1 KGHSH and CDR2 LQKENI. V was clipped by 1 base and J by 2 bases; unmatched bases: 6. This CDR3 is built from 16 residues. In DNA, the CDR3 is TGTGCCAGCTCACCACAGGGAAGCGGGACCACAGATACGCAGTATTTT. It yields the protein CASSPQGSGTTDTQYF.

This clonotype has at least ten counts. The chain carries TRBV25-1 and TRBJ2-5; D is perhaps TRBD1 (5 bases). Germline assignment: CDR1 MGHDK and CDR2 SYGVNS. The CDR3 consists of 16 residues. Trimming stripped 7 bases from V and 4 bases from J, with 22 bases between. The CDR3 spells CASTPRKGWAGETQYF. The CDR3 bases are TGTGCCAGCACTCCTAGAAAGGGGTGGGCAGGAGAGACCCAGTACTTC.

The rearrangement links TRBV5-1 to TRBJ1-4; D uncertain. The CDR3 consists of 17 residues. The germline V gene encodes CDR1 SGHRS and CDR2 YFSETQ. V was trimmed by 0 bases and J by 3 bases, leaving 15 bases between them. The CDR3 region has the DNA TGCGCCAGCAGCTTGGGGGTGAGGTCCGTTTCTAATGAAAAACTGTTTTTT. Its translation: CASSLGVRSVSNEKLFF.

On this clonotype itself: One base away lies a much larger clone, so this may be a sequencing read error. The V call is TRBV2, the J call TRBJ2-7, with D unresolved. CDR3 size: 13 residues. The germline V gene encodes CDR1 SNHLY and CDR2 FYNNEI. V shed 6 bases and J shed 3 bases, with 12 bases lying between them. The chain's CDR3 is CASRNDGFYEQYF. The CDR3 DNA follows: TGTGCCAGCAGGAACGACGGATTCTACGAGCAGTACTTC.

This chain links TRBV5-1 with TRBJ2-2, with D possibly matching TRBD1 (5 bases). This CDR3 is 16 amino acids long. Germline assignment: CDR1 SGHRS and CDR2 YFSETQ. The V end lost 0 bases, the J end lost 3 bases, and 12 bases lay between the germline ends. The CDR3 region is CASSLAPIGDTGELFF. In nucleotides, the CDR3 is TGCGCCAGCAGCTTGGCCCCGATAGGGGACACCGGGGAGCTGTTTTTT.

There are many counts of this clonotype. This chain joins TRBV25-1 and TRBJ2-5, with 7 bases lining up with TRBD1. Looked up from germline, CDR1 is MGHDK and CDR2 is SYGVNS. J gave up 5 bases and V 3 bases, and 9 bases lay outside the gene matches. The CDR3 has 15 residues. For the CDR3, the DNA is TGTGCCAGCAGTGACTCCGGGACAGCCTCGGAGACCCAGTACTTC. Translation: CASSDSGTASETQYF. Based on the CDR3 plus reference TRBV25-1 and TRBJ2-5, the full variable domain is EADIYQTPRYLVIGTGKKITLECSQTMGHDKMYWYQQDPGMELHLIHYSYGVNSTEKGDLSSESTVSRIRTEHFPLTLESARPSHTSQYLCASSDSGTASETQYFGPGTRLLVL.

The chain joins TRBV11-3 to TRBJ2-3, with TRBD1 matching 7 bases. Germline CDR1 reads SGHNT; CDR2 reads YENEEA. The V segment lost 5 bases and the J segment 5 bases; nucleotides outside the gene matches: 10. CDR3 length: 15 amino acids. CDR3: CASSAGPGGQDTQYF. The CDR3 coding sequence is TGTGCCAGCAGCGCAGGCCCAGGGGGACAAGATACGCAGTATTTT. The full variable domain, in which reference TRBV11-3 and TRBJ2-3 provide the parts outside the CDR3, is EAGVVQSPRYKIIEKKQPVAFWCNPISGHNTLYWYLQNLGQGPELLIRYENEEAVDDSQLPKDRFSAERLKGVDSTLKIQPAELGDSAVYLCASSAGPGGQDTQYFGPGTRLTVL.

Comment on this clonotype: A read error may explain this, as a much larger clone is one base away. The chain links TRBV20-1 to TRBJ1-1; D not certain. Between the trimmed V and J ends, which lost 6 bases and 1 base, there was a span of 6 bases. The CDR3 runs 11 residues. Germline values: CDR1 DFQATT, CDR2 SNEGSKA (reference sequence). The CDR3 region has the DNA TGCAGTGCGAAGAGGAACACTGAAGCTTTCTTT. Translation gives CSAKRNTEAFF.

On this clonotype itself: This may be a read error: a much more frequent sequence differs by one nucleotide. The V and J genes are TRBV25-1 and TRBJ2-3; 9 bases are shared with TRBD2. The CDR3 has 15 residues. CDR1 is MGHDK and CDR2 is SYGVNS in the germline V gene. This CDR3 is CASSDPGLASDRQYF. The CDR3 region has the DNA TGTGCCAGCAGTGACCCGGGACTAGCATCAGATAGGCAGTATTTT.

This chain uses TRBV11-2 with TRBJ2-5; 10 bases align to TRBD2. The CDR3 contains 18 residues. Germline V gene data show CDR1 as SGHAT and CDR2 as FQNNGV. V shed 4 bases and J 3 bases; nucleotides not matched to a gene: 14. The CDR3, as DNA: TGTGCCAGCAGCTCCATCCTGATTAGCGGGGGGTACGAAGAGACCCAGTACTTC. Translating it yields CASSSILISGGYEETQYF.

The CDR3 DNA is TGTGCCAGCTCACCAACGGGGAACGAGCAGTACTTC. It yields the protein CASSPTGNEQYF. This chain links TRBV11-2 with TRBJ2-5; tentative D call: TRBD2 (5 bases). The DNA end is a closer match to TRBJ2-7, so the J assignment may be wrong. The CDR3 length is 12 residues. The V gene's germline CDR1 is SGHAT and CDR2 FQNNGV.

This clonotype was recorded at least ten times. The rearrangement uses TRBV29-1 and TRBJ2-7, with 10 bases aligning to TRBD1. V was clipped by 5 bases and J by 4 bases; unmatched bases: 5. CDR1 is SQVTM, CDR2 ANQGSEA, per germline. The CDR3 covers 13 residues. CDR3 sequence reads: CSVSGTGEYEQYF. The CDR3 coding sequence is TGCAGCGTTTCCGGGACAGGGGAATACGAGCAGTACTTC.

This clonotype was observed at least ten times. The chain employs TRBV4-1 and TRBJ1-2; perhaps TRBD1 as D (6 bases). This CDR3 region has 13 residues. The germline V gene encodes CDR1 MGHRA and CDR2 YSYEKL. V lost 1 base, J lost 8 bases, and 11 bases lay in between. The CDR3 region has the DNA TGCGCCAGCAGCCAAGTATCAGGGGTCGGCTACACCTTC. Translated, it gives CASSQVSGVGYTF.

The sample holds a few counts of this clonotype. The V and J genes are TRBV10-2 and TRBJ1-1, with D possibly TRBD1 on 5 matching bases. This CDR3 contains 13 residues. Trimming removed 3 bases at V and 4 bases at J, with 9 bases between. Germline CDR1 WSHSY, CDR2 SAAADI. CDR3 in DNA: TGCGCCAGCAGTGAACAGGACTTCACTGAAGCTTTCTTT. Its translation: CASSEQDFTEAFF.

Points on this clonotype: This may stem from a read error, because a much larger clone lies one nucleotide away. The rearrangement uses TRBV9 and TRBJ2-5; D tentatively fits TRBD1 or TRBD2 (5 bases each). Per the germline V gene, CDR1 is SGDLS and CDR2 is YYNGEE. This CDR3 region has 14 residues. Here the CDR3 DNA reads TGTGCCAGCAGCGTAGAGGGACGCCAAGAGACCCGGTACTTC. This translates into CASSVEGRQETRYF.

Ten or more counts support this clonotype. The chain joins TRBV14 to TRBJ2-1; possible D gene TRBD1, 5 bases. Germline V CDR1 and CDR2: SGHDN, FVKESK. V was trimmed by 3 bases and J by 7 bases, leaving 7 bases between them. The CDR3 covers 12 residues. For the CDR3, the DNA is TGTGCCAGCAGCCATCACAGGAATGAGCAGTTCTTC. Its protein is CASSHHRNEQFF.

This chain uses TRBV28 with TRBJ1-2; 8 bases align to TRBD1. This CDR3 is 14 amino acids long. Germline V gene lookup returns CDR1 MDHEN and CDR2 SYDVKM. Unmatched junction bases numbered 9, after V lost 4 bases and J lost 8 bases. The CDR3 DNA reads as TGTGCCAGCAGTTCCCCAGGGGGCGGGAGAGGCTACACCTTC. It specifies CASSSPGGGRGYTF.

As to this clonotype: It may be a read error: a sequence one base away is much more abundant. The rearrangement joins TRBV12-3 or TRBV12-4 to TRBJ2-5, with 10 nucleotides matching TRBD1. Judging by the DNA end, TRBJ2-7 fits better; the J call may be wrong. CDR3 length equals 13 residues. The CDR3 region is CASRTGGCHEQYF. The CDR3, as DNA: TGTGCCAGCAGGACAGGGGGCTGCCACGAGCAGTACTTC.